This entry lists 18 T cell receptor beta chains sequenced from one sample in a study of OX40 agonist ivuxolimab in advanced cancers. TCRdb's copy holds only in-frame clones and misses some; the assay was immunoSEQ multiplex PCR. The data contain about 90,000 clones, roughly 90% of them singletons. The sequencing used CD4+ or CD8+ T cells sorted from blood, collected in a trial of the OX40 agonist ivuxolimab. The receptors stem from an adult with an advanced solid tumor such as melanoma, head and neck, liver or kidney cancer.

This sequence joins TRBV27 and TRBJ2-7; D gene unclear. Germline assignment: CDR1 MNHEY and CDR2 SMNVEV (reference sequence). The CDR3 covers 11 residues. Trimming took off 10 bases at V and 6 bases at J, with 13 bases between the two ends. Written as DNA, the CDR3 is TGTGCCACCCGGACGGGCCCCGAGCAGTACTTC. It encodes CATRTGPEQYF.

The sample holds one count of this clone. The V call is TRBV25-1, the J call TRBJ2-7; D not certain. CDR3 length equals 14 residues. Per the germline V gene, CDR1 is MGHDK and CDR2 is SYGVNS. Trimming cost V 1 base and J 3 bases, with 10 bases left between them. This chain's CDR3 is CASSESGTHYEQYF. In nucleotides, the CDR3 is TGTGCCAGCAGTGAATCTGGCACTCACTACGAGCAGTACTTC.

This sequence joins TRBV6-6 and TRBJ2-7; D tentatively reads TRBD1 or TRBD2 (5 bases each). The CDR3 covers 16 residues. Deletions cut 2 bases from V and 2 bases from J, with 16 bases between. Germline loops: CDR1 MNHNY, CDR2 SVGAGI (reference sequence). CDR3 in DNA: TGTGCCAGCAGTTACAACCCCCTCGGGGCCGCCTACGAGCAGTACTTC. Translating it yields CASSYNPLGAAYEQYF.

The V gene is TRBV19, the J gene TRBJ2-2; 11 positions agree with TRBD2. The CDR3 runs 16 residues. Germline CDR1 is LNHDA and CDR2 is SQIVND (reference sequence). V was clipped by 7 bases and J by 5 bases; unmatched bases: 9. The CDR3 here is CASTGRLAGRTGELFF. The CDR3 region has the DNA TGTGCCAGTACGGGTCGACTAGCGGGAAGGACCGGGGAGCTGTTTTTT.

This chain uses TRBV9 with TRBJ2-5; TRBD2 matches at 12 bases. CDR1 is SGDLS and CDR2 is YYNGEE in the germline V gene. There are 16 residues in the CDR3. The trim removed 4 bases at V and 2 bases at J, leaving 6 bases unmatched. The CDR3 region is CASSPTSGGTQETQYF. As DNA, the CDR3 is TGTGCCAGCAGCCCAACTAGCGGGGGGACACAAGAGACCCAGTACTTC. Full variable domain (outside the CDR3, taken from reference TRBV9 and TRBJ2-5): DSGVTQTPKHLITATGQRVTLRCSPRSGDLSVYWYQQSLDQGLQFLIQYYNGEERAKGNILERFSAQQFPDLHSELNLSSLELGDSALYFCASSPTSGGTQETQYFGPGTRLLVL.

CDR3 bases: TGTGCCAGATCCTCGAACACACAACTAGCCAAAAACATTCAGTACTTC. It specifies CARSSNTQLAKNIQYF. V and J are TRBV21-1 and TRBJ2-4. TRBV21-1 represents a pseudogene. This CDR3 is built from 16 residues.

The chain's CDR3 is CASSLEKGVEQFF. The CDR3 coding sequence is TGCGCCAGCAGCTTGGAAAAGGGAGTTGAGCAGTTCTTC. The V and J genes are TRBV5-1 and TRBJ2-1; tentative D call: TRBD2 (5 bases). The V gene's germline CDR1 is SGHRS and CDR2 YFSETQ. This CDR3 has 13 amino acids. V shed 0 bases and J shed 9 bases, with 10 bases lying between them.

This rearrangement joins TRBV4-3 to TRBJ2-2, with D tentatively TRBD1 (6 bases). Trimming took off 2 bases at V and 3 bases at J, with 10 bases between the two ends. CDR1 is LGHNA, CDR2 YSLEER, per germline. This CDR3 has 15 amino acids. CDR3 sequence: CASSQSTGYTGELFF. In nucleotides, the CDR3 is TGCGCCAGCAGCCAATCGACAGGCTACACCGGGGAGCTGTTTTTT.

This chain links TRBV19 with TRBJ2-7, with TRBD1 matching over 9 bases. The CDR3 extends over 14 amino acids. Germline loops: CDR1 LNHDA, CDR2 SQIVND (reference sequence). Unmatched junction bases numbered 4, after V lost 4 bases and J lost 3 bases. The CDR3 sequence: CASSTGTGLYEQYF. The DNA of the CDR3 is TGTGCCAGTAGTACCGGGACAGGGCTCTACGAGCAGTACTTC.

The V call is TRBV27, the J call TRBJ2-1; 13 bases match TRBD2. Germline CDR1 MNHEY, CDR2 SMNVEV (reference sequence). The CDR3 spans 18 residues. The V segment lost 5 bases and the J segment 8 bases; nucleotides outside the gene matches: 15. The CDR3 DNA sequence: TGTGCCAGCAGTCTTTACCTACCCGGGACTAGCGGGACATATGAGCAGTTCTTC. It translates to CASSLYLPGTSGTYEQFF.

The chain couples TRBV18 to TRBJ1-1; 9 nucleotides match TRBD1. The CDR3 totals 13 residues. Trimming took 6 bases from V and 7 from J; bases not matched to a gene: 6. Per germline, CDR1 KGHSH and CDR2 LQKENI. The CDR3 is CASSRTGGLEAFF. CDR3 in DNA: TGTGCCAGCTCTCGTACAGGGGGCCTTGAAGCTTTCTTT.

V and J are TRBV6-5 and TRBJ2-5; 11 bases line up with TRBD1. Trimming at V came to 6 bases and at J to 4 bases, leaving 1 base not matched to a gene. CDR1 is MNHEY, CDR2 SVGAGI, per germline. The CDR3 extends over 13 amino acids. CDR3 DNA sequence: TGTGCCAGCAGGGGACAGGGGGTAGAGACCCAGTACTTC. Translating it yields CASRGQGVETQYF.

Only one count was recorded for this clone. The CDR3 coding sequence is TGCGCCAGCAGCTTGGAGGGGGTCATGAACACTGAAGCTTTCTTT. Protein sequence: CASSLEGVMNTEAFF. The chain employs TRBV5-1 and TRBJ1-1; D perhaps matches TRBD1 (6 bases). The CDR3 is made up of 15 amino acids. Trimming cost V 0 bases and J 0 bases, with 9 bases left between them. Germline V lookup: CDR1 SGHRS, CDR2 YFSETQ.

The chain employs TRBV6-5 and TRBJ2-1; TRBD1 agrees at 9 bases. The CDR3 totals 16 residues. Germline CDR1 MNHEY, CDR2 SVGAGI. V trimming: 0 bases; J trimming: 8 bases; junction bases outside the gene matches: 8. This chain's CDR3 is CASSYSTGTGRDEQFF. The CDR3 nucleotides read TGTGCCAGCAGTTACTCCACCGGGACAGGGCGGGATGAGCAGTTCTTC.

The J gene is TRBJ1-3, the V gene TRBV5-1; D remains ambiguous. The V end was cut by 0 bases, the J end by 8 bases, with 12 bases between. The CDR3 length is 14 residues. Germline CDR1 SGHRS, CDR2 YFSETQ. The CDR3 here is CASSLVGGLDTIYF. The DNA of the CDR3 is TGCGCCAGCAGCTTGGTGGGTGGATTGGACACCATATATTTT.

J is TRBJ1-2 and V is TRBV28; D remains ambiguous. The V and J ends lost 4 bases and 2 bases respectively, with 20 bases between them. The germline gives CDR1 MDHEN, CDR2 SYDVKM. This CDR3 has 17 residues. The CDR3 is CASSSRNRPMINYGYTF. The CDR3, as DNA: TGTGCCAGCAGTTCTCGGAACAGACCAATGATAAACTATGGCTACACCTTC.

The gene calls are TRBV5-1 and TRBJ1-1; D may be TRBD1 (6 bases). The CDR3 contains 11 residues. Germline loops: CDR1 SGHRS, CDR2 YFSETQ. With 6 bases removed from V and 8 bases from J, the gap between germline ends came to 11 bases. This CDR3 is CASKGETEAFF. CDR3 DNA: TGCGCCAGCAAGGGGGAGACCGAAGCTTTCTTT.

The rearrangement links TRBV7-8 to TRBJ2-7; the match to TRBD1 covers 7 bases. Germline CDR1 SGHVS, CDR2 FQNEAQ. CDR3 length: 15 amino acids. V gave up 5 bases and J gave up 4 bases; unmatched junction bases: 11. CDR3 residues: CASSQSRQGVYEQYF. Written as DNA, the CDR3 is TGTGCCAGCAGCCAGTCCCGACAGGGTGTGTACGAGCAGTACTTC.